What follows are 32 T cell receptor beta chains derived from one specimen sequenced in a study of blood T cell repertoires in COVID-19. TCRdb's copy holds only in-frame clones and misses some; the assay was immunoSEQ multiplex PCR. Counted here are about 270,000 clones, 88% occurring once; the ten biggest clones make up under 3.5%. Sequenced: PBMCs or T cells enriched from blood (not recorded which). Every receptor here comes from a woman between 45 and 65 years old who had recovered from COVID-19.

The chain is built from TRBV4-2 and TRBJ1-1; D unclear. The CDR3 loop spans 12 amino acids. Germline V CDR1 and CDR2: LGHNA, YNFKEQ. Trimming pared 4 bases from V and 11 bases from J, leaving 14 bases between. CDR3 in amino acids: CASSPPGSGAFF. The CDR3 DNA follows: TGTGCCAGCAGCCCACCGGGATCCGGGGCTTTCTTT.

The table lists this clone with a count of one. The rearrangement uses TRBV5-1 and TRBJ2-2; a possible D gene is TRBD1 (5 bases). Germline loops: CDR1 SGHRS, CDR2 YFSETQ. The V and J ends lost 5 bases and 1 base respectively, with 9 bases between them. The CDR3 runs to 14 residues. This CDR3 reads CASRVQGNTGELFF. CDR3 sequence (DNA): TGCGCCAGCAGGGTCCAGGGGAACACCGGGGAGCTGTTTTTT. The full variable domain, rest sourced from reference TRBV5-1 and TRBJ2-2, is KAGVTQTPRYLIKTRGQQVTLSCSPISGHRSVSWYQQTPGQGLQFLFEYFSETQRNKGNFPGRFSGRQFSNSRSEMNVSTLELGDSALYLCASRVQGNTGELFFGEGSRLTVL.

For this clone: The same CDR3 arises from other DNA sequences in this sample as well. This sequence joins TRBV29-1 and TRBJ1-1; TRBD1 might be the D (5 bases). The V gene lost 5 bases and the J gene lost 6 bases, with 7 bases spanning the gap. Germline CDR1 and CDR2: SQVTM and ANQGSEA. This CDR3 comprises 10 residues. The CDR3 loop is CSVQGSEAFF. The CDR3 coding sequence is TGCAGCGTTCAGGGATCTGAAGCTTTCTTT.

In its sample, this clone was seen once. The rearrangement uses TRBV2 and TRBJ1-1, with 8 bases aligning to TRBD1. Germline V gene lookup returns CDR1 SNHLY and CDR2 FYNNEI. V was pared by 8 bases and J by 3 bases, with 8 bases of the junction left unmatched. The CDR3 runs 14 residues. CDR3 DNA sequence: TGTGCCAGCTCCTTTAGACAGGGGTACACTGAAGCTTTCTTT. Translation: CASSFRQGYTEAFF.

The chain joins TRBV11-1 to TRBJ1-1, with a tentative D call TRBD1 (5 bases). CDR3 length: 14 amino acids. The V and J ends lost 2 bases and 5 bases respectively, with 12 bases between them. Germline V gives CDR1 SGHAT, CDR2 FQDESV (reference sequence). CDR3 bases: TGTGCCAGCAGCTTATTGGCAGGGTCAACTGAAGCTTTCTTT. Its translation is CASSLLAGSTEAFF.

The V gene is TRBV5-1, the J gene TRBJ1-1; 7 nucleotides align to TRBD1. CDR1 SGHRS and CDR2 YFSETQ come from the germline V gene. The CDR3 sequence is 13 residues long. After removal of 6 bases from V and 1 base from J, the junction contained 3 bases not matched to a gene. CDR3 sequence reads: CASTDRANTEAFF. In DNA, the CDR3 is TGCGCCAGCACCGACAGGGCGAACACTGAAGCTTTCTTT.

This clone was seen only once. The chain links TRBV20-1 to TRBJ2-3; D assignment may be TRBD1 or TRBD2 (5 bases each). The CDR3 length is 14 residues. Per germline, CDR1 DFQATT and CDR2 SNEGSKA (reference sequence). Trimming took 3 bases from V and 4 from J, leaving 14 bases between them. The CDR3 spells CSASGLPRADTQYF. CDR3 DNA: TGCAGTGCTAGTGGACTGCCCAGGGCAGATACGCAGTATTTT.

The V and J genes are TRBV4-2 and TRBJ1-2; D perhaps matches TRBD1 (6 bases). The V gene's germline CDR1 is LGHNA and CDR2 YNFKEQ. The V end lost 5 bases, the J end lost 2 bases, and 9 bases lay between the germline ends. CDR3 length: 13 amino acids. The CDR3 DNA reads TGTGCCAGCAGCAGTACAGGGAACTATGGCTACACCTTC. Protein: CASSSTGNYGYTF.

The chain links TRBV28 to TRBJ1-3; 7 positions match TRBD1. The CDR3 contains 15 residues. V trimming: 5 bases; J trimming: 0 bases; junction bases outside the gene matches: 4. Germline-derived CDR1 and CDR2 are MDHEN and SYDVKM. DNA for the CDR3: TGTGCCAGCAGTAAAAGGGACAGCTCTGGAAACACCATATATTTT. Protein sequence: CASSKRDSSGNTIYF.

This rearrangement joins TRBV30 to TRBJ1-1; D gene ambiguous. V was clipped by 1 base and J by 3 bases, with 9 bases between them. CDR1 is GTSNPN, CDR2 SVGIG, per germline (reference sequence). The CDR3 is made up of 13 amino acids. CDR3 region: CAWSAQADTEAFF. DNA of the CDR3: TGTGCCTGGAGTGCTCAAGCGGACACTGAAGCTTTCTTT.

This chain joins TRBV4-3 and TRBJ2-2; 14 nucleotides align to TRBD2. V was pared by 4 bases and J by 5 bases, with 6 bases of the junction left unmatched. The CDR3 length is 17 residues. CDR1 LGHNA and CDR2 YSLEER come from the germline V gene. CDR3 nucleotide sequence: TGCGCCAGCAGCCGGGGGACTAGCGGGAGAACAACCGGGGAGCTGTTTTTT. It codes for CASSRGTSGRTTGELFF.

J is TRBJ2-3 and V is TRBV7-2, with 7 bases fitting TRBD2. Germline values: CDR1 SGHTA, CDR2 FQGNSA. With 1 base clipped from V and 2 bases from J, the junction kept 6 bases outside the gene matches. The CDR3 length is 16 residues. CDR3 nucleotide sequence: TGTGCCAGCAGCTTAGGCGCGGGAGTCGACACAGATACGCAGTATTTT. Amino acids: CASSLGAGVDTDTQYF.

The rearrangement uses TRBV28 and TRBJ1-3; a possible D gene is TRBD1 (6 bases). Germline V gene sequence: CDR1 MDHEN, CDR2 SYDVKM. V lost 4 bases, J lost 3 bases, and 22 bases lay in between. The CDR3 consists of 18 residues. CDR3 protein: CASSSLSPSQGSGNTIYF. The CDR3 DNA sequence: TGTGCCAGCAGTTCACTCTCCCCGTCACAGGGAAGTGGAAACACCATATATTTT.

The rearrangement links TRBV9 to TRBJ2-1, with 16 bases matching TRBD2. CDR3 size: 17 residues. Trimming took 7 bases from V and 5 from J; bases not matched to a gene: 9. Germline loops: CDR1 SGDLS, CDR2 YYNGEE. The CDR3 DNA reads as TGTGCCAGCTCCGGGCCGGGACTAGCGGGAGGGGACAATGAGCAGTTCTTC. Translated, it gives CASSGPGLAGGDNEQFF.

This clone was seen a few times. The chain couples TRBV5-6 to TRBJ2-1; TRBD2 agrees at 7 bases. The V gene end was trimmed by 2 bases and the J gene end by 4 bases; junction bases not matched to a gene: 6. The CDR3 totals 15 residues. Looked up from germline, CDR1 is SGHDT and CDR2 is YYEEEE. As DNA, the CDR3 is TGTGCCAGCAGCTTTCGGGACTACAAATACAATGAGCAGTTCTTC. As protein: CASSFRDYKYNEQFF. The complete variable domain, with remaining parts taken from reference TRBV5-6 and TRBJ2-1, reads DAGVTQSPTHLIKTRGQQVTLRCSPKSGHDTVSWYQQALGQGPQFIFQYYEEEERQRGNFPDRFSGHQFPNYSSELNVNALLLGDSALYLCASSFRDYKYNEQFFGPGTRLTVL.

The chain combines TRBV23-1 with TRBJ2-7; maybe TRBD1 (6 bases). TRBV23-1 is an open reading frame, and its role is uncertain. This CDR3 spans 19 amino acids. Trimming took 2 bases from V and 0 from J, leaving 23 bases between them. CDR3 DNA sequence: TGCGCCAGCAGTCAAACTCGTGGGGGCCGGGATCCCCACTCCTACGAGCAGTACTTC. Translated, it gives CASSQTRGGRDPHSYEQYF.

The chain has TRBV5-4 and TRBJ1-1; 8 bases fit TRBD1. Germline lookup yields CDR1 SGHNT and CDR2 YYREEE (reference sequence). The CDR3 runs to 12 residues. V lost 3 bases and J lost 7; bases outside the gene matches: 2. The CDR3 region has the DNA TGTGCCAGCAGCTCGACAGGGGTTGAAGCTTTCTTT. Translated: CASSSTGVEAFF.

The rearrangement joins TRBV7-9 to TRBJ2-7, with 10 bases fitting TRBD1. This CDR3 is 14 amino acids long. V lost 3 bases to trimming and J lost 2 bases; unmatched junction nucleotides: 1. The V gene's germline CDR1 is SEHNR and CDR2 FQNEAQ (reference sequence). CDR3 in amino acids: CASSLTGGTYEQYF. Here the CDR3 DNA reads TGTGCCAGCAGCTTGACAGGGGGCACCTACGAGCAGTACTTC.

J is TRBJ2-1 and V is TRBV28; D possibly corresponds to TRBD1 (6 bases). Germline CDR1 MDHEN, CDR2 SYDVKM. This CDR3 has 15 amino acids. Trimming left V 4 bases short and J 0 bases short, with 10 bases between. The DNA of the CDR3 is TGTGCCAGCAGTTCTACAGGGATCTCCTACAATGAGCAGTTCTTC. Amino acid sequence: CASSSTGISYNEQFF.

In nucleotides, the CDR3 is TGCGCCAGCAGCCGCACCTCAGGGGTAGTGGACACTGAAGCTTTCTTT. Its translation: CASSRTSGVVDTEAFF. The rearrangement links TRBV5-1 to TRBJ1-1; possibly TRBD1 for D (6 bases). V gave up 4 bases and J gave up 3 bases, with 19 bases separating them. Germline V gene sequence: CDR1 SGHRS, CDR2 YFSETQ. The CDR3 contains 16 residues.

This rearrangement joins TRBV9 to TRBJ2-5, with 8 bases aligning to TRBD2. V lost 1 base, J lost 5 bases, and 1 base stayed unmatched. Germline lookup yields CDR1 SGDLS and CDR2 YYNGEE. The CDR3 runs to 13 residues. The CDR3 spells CASSVTSGETQYF. The CDR3 DNA reads as TGTGCCAGCAGCGTAACTAGCGGCGAGACCCAGTACTTC.

V and J are TRBV19 and TRBJ1-3, with D perhaps matching TRBD1 (5 bases). Deletions cut 7 bases from V and 1 base from J, with 17 bases between. Germline V gene sequence: CDR1 LNHDA, CDR2 SQIVND (reference sequence). The CDR3 has 16 amino acids. DNA of the CDR3: TGTGCCAGTACCCCGATGCGGCAGGGTTCTGGAAACACCATATATTTT. This encodes CASTPMRQGSGNTIYF.

This chain joins TRBV7-2 and TRBJ2-7; D perhaps matches TRBD1 (5 bases). The V end was cut by 0 bases, the J end by 4 bases, with 16 bases between. The germline gives CDR1 SGHTA, CDR2 FQGNSA. The CDR3 loop spans 16 amino acids. This chain's CDR3 is CASSLATDRLPYEQYF. As DNA, the CDR3 is TGTGCCAGCAGCTTAGCGACAGACCGTCTACCATACGAGCAGTACTTC.

This chain links TRBV5-1 with TRBJ2-7, with TRBD1 identical over 7 bases. CDR3 size: 14 residues. The germline gives CDR1 SGHRS, CDR2 YFSETQ. Trimming at V came to 8 bases and at J to 9 bases, leaving 17 bases not matched to a gene. The CDR3: CARLGRQGISPQYF. The DNA of the CDR3 is TGCGCCAGGTTAGGGAGACAGGGAATCAGTCCGCAGTACTTC.

The chain uses TRBV6-2 or TRBV6-3 and TRBJ2-2; 11 nucleotides align to TRBD1. The germline CDR1 and CDR2 sequences are MNHEY and SVGEGT. The CDR3 sequence is 17 residues long. The V gene end was trimmed by 5 bases and the J gene end by 1 base; junction bases not matched to a gene: 6. The CDR3, as DNA: TGTGCCAGCAGTGGGAGGACAGGGGGCGGGAACACCGGGGAGCTGTTTTTT. Amino acids: CASSGRTGGGNTGELFF.

V is TRBV12-5 and J is TRBJ2-6; possible D gene TRBD1, 7 bases. Germline V gene sequence: CDR1 LGHNT, CDR2 FRNRAP. This CDR3 spans 16 amino acids. Between the trimmed V and J ends, which lost 6 bases and 3 bases, there was a span of 15 bases. As DNA, the CDR3 is TGTGCTAGTGGGCGGGACAGCGTGTTTGGGGCCAACGTCCTGACTTTC. Translation gives CASGRDSVFGANVLTF.

This rearrangement joins TRBV18 to TRBJ1-1; D unresolved. Germline V gene data show CDR1 as KGHSH and CDR2 as LQKENI. Trimming pared 5 bases from V and 3 bases from J, leaving 10 bases between. The CDR3 loop spans 13 amino acids. CDR3 sequence (DNA): TGTGCCAGCTCATCTAGGTCGGACACTGAAGCTTTCTTT. Amino acid sequence: CASSSRSDTEAFF. The entire variable domain, with the rest obtained from reference TRBV18 and TRBJ1-1, is as follows: NAGVMQNPRHLVRRRGQEARLRCSPMKGHSHVYWYRQLPEEGLKFMVYLQKENIIDESGMPKERFSAEFPKEGPSILRIQQVVRGDSAAYFCASSSRSDTEAFFGQGTRLTVV.

V and J are TRBV20-1 and TRBJ2-1, with 7 positions matching TRBD2. CDR1 DFQATT and CDR2 SNEGSKA come from the germline V gene (reference sequence). The V gene end was trimmed by 3 bases and the J gene end by 12 bases; junction bases not matched to a gene: 5. This CDR3 is built from 11 residues. This chain's CDR3 is CSARSTGGQFF. The CDR3 nucleotides are TGCAGTGCTAGGTCTACGGGGGGGCAGTTCTTC.

The chain carries TRBV30 and TRBJ1-1; 7 bases align to TRBD1. The CDR3 totals 15 residues. V shed 2 bases and J 0 bases; nucleotides not matched to a gene: 6. Germline loops: CDR1 GTSNPN, CDR2 SVGIG (reference sequence). The CDR3 is CAWSFPTGLNTEAFF. The CDR3 DNA reads as TGTGCCTGGAGTTTTCCGACAGGGCTGAACACTGAAGCTTTCTTT.

The chain has TRBV24-1 and TRBJ2-3; TRBD1 is a possible D gene (6 bases). Germline V gene data show CDR1 as KGHDR and CDR2 as SFDVKD. The CDR3 has 14 residues. Trimming removed 3 bases from V and 4 bases from J, with 10 bases in between. CDR3 region: CATSDRTDSDTQYF. DNA of the CDR3: TGTGCCACCAGTGATAGGACAGATTCAGATACGCAGTATTTT.

J is TRBJ1-1 and V is TRBV29-1; the D is unclear. The germline CDR1 and CDR2 sequences are SQVTM and ANQGSEA. The CDR3 length is 13 residues. Trimming took off 0 bases at V and 10 bases at J, with 15 bases between the two ends. CDR3 coding DNA: TGCAGCGTTGAAGAAGGCGGAGGGTGGGGAGCTTTCTTT. Amino acids: CSVEEGGGWGAFF.

The CDR3 region is CASSFQTSGYEQYF. The DNA of the CDR3 is TGTGCCAGCAGCTTCCAGACTAGCGGGTACGAGCAGTACTTC. The gene calls are TRBV7-3 and TRBJ2-7, with 10 bases lining up with TRBD2. CDR1 SGHTA and CDR2 FQGTGA come from the germline V gene. The CDR3 is 14 amino acids. J was trimmed by 4 bases and V by 3 bases; bases with no gene match: 3.